This T cell receptor beta chain was found in a study of CD8+ T cells in alopecia areata. RNA extraction and reverse transcription yielded cDNA as sequencing template. TCRdb keeps only in-frame clones here, not all; method: immunoSEQ multiplex PCR. Here the sample spans approximately 150,000 clones, around 57% being singletons. This clone appeared a few times. Trimming shortened V by 4 bases and J by 11 bases, and 15 bases separated the two germline ends. The length of the CDR3 is 12 residues. Germline values: CDR1 SNHLY, CDR2 FYNNEI. The clonotype originates from a human donor in good health. The sample comprised CD4+ T cells sorted from blood. This chain uses TRBV2 with TRBJ2-7; D not resolved. CDR3 loop: CASSVNSLAKYF. Written as DNA, the CDR3 is TGTGCCAGCAGTGTAAACAGTTTAGCCAAGTACTTC.